Listed below are T cell receptor beta chains from one sample, sequenced in a study of identical twins. MiXCR, applied by TCRdb to the 5' RACE reads, yields one record per CDR3 protein. The sample yields around 230,000 distinct CDR3 sequences, roughly 7.1% seen once. These data are also associated with another study on T cells expressing NK-cell markers.

The sequenced material came from CD8+ T cells sorted from blood. All receptors derive from a woman between 18 and 29 years old in good health. Each CDR3 is given with its conserved first and last residue. Fields, in order: V gene, J gene, CDR3 protein.

TRBV3-1	TRBJ2-1	CASSQDFGGGTNEQFF
TRBV9	TRBJ1-1	CASSVVRGNTEAFF
TRBV20-1	TRBJ2-1	CSARNEREPYNEQFF
TRBV28	TRBJ2-7	CASSPQGQGLFEQYF
TRBV6-5	TRBJ1-1	CASGGSEAFF
TRBV3-1	TRBJ2-3	CASSPERRIPTDTQYF
TRBV6-1	TRBJ2-7	CASSEEAWGLHEQYF
TRBV27	TRBJ2-1	CASSKTWGESLNEQFF
TRBV6-1	TRBJ1-1	CASRWNLEGTEAFF
TRBV29-1	TRBJ2-2	CSVGPQGLGTGELFF
TRBV7-9	TRBJ1-6	CASSLTGALNSPLHF
TRBV7-8	TRBJ2-7	CASSSPPSEQYF
TRBV13	TRBJ2-7	CASSSRTSGESYEQYF
TRBV29-1	TRBJ2-3	CSVHTSGEVDTQYF